This T cell receptor (beta chain) was retrieved from a study of blood T cell repertoires in COVID-19. About the study: COVID-19 samples collected from the United States, Italy and Spain covered acute and convalescent phases. T cells, B-cell-depleted T cells, or PBMCs provided the cDNA or gDNA that served as material.

Study processing details: Estimation of nucleated cell counts was performed using reference gene primer amplification. The data were produced by immunoSEQ multiplex PCR, yet TCRdb's version contains in-frame clones alone and is incomplete. D and trimming were read from the DNA, whereas the V and J calls and clone size are those reported in that table. The table records 130,000 to 150,000 clones, roughly 90% of them present only once. The CDR3 sequence is 16 residues long. CDR1 and CDR2 (germline): LNHDA, SQIVND (reference sequence). V dropped 5 bases and J dropped 0 bases, with 16 bases sitting between them.

The chain joins TRBV19 to TRBJ1-1; D is perhaps TRBD1 (5 bases). Input material: peripheral blood. The TCR originated in a man in his fifties with active or convalescent COVID-19. The CDR3 reads CASSPPPGVMNTEAFF. CDR3 in DNA: TGTGCCAGTAGTCCCCCTCCGGGGGTTATGAACACTGAAGCTTTCTTT. The variable domain in full, with the rest retrieved from reference TRBV19 and TRBJ1-1, is DGGITQSPKYLFRKEGQNVTLSCEQNLNHDAMYWYRQDPGQGLRLIYYSQIVNDFQKGDIAEGYSVSREKKESFPLTVTSAQKNPTAFYLCASSPPPGVMNTEAFFGQGTRLTVV.